The clone carrying this T cell receptor (beta chain) came up many times. Its antigen is unidentified. These data are taken from a study of T cells in Graves' hyperthyroidism and ophthalmopathy. Points from the study as a whole: Separation of ophthalmopathy from stable hyperthyroidism was achieved by a 13 V-J model.

The TCR beta CDR3 regions underwent amplification using RNA transcripts as the source. The primer set for the first-round RT-PCR of the TCR CDR3 was HTBI. Using its own MiXCR run on the multiplex PCR reads, TCRdb lists one record per CDR3 protein. Found here are fewer than 300,000 distinct CDR3 sequences, less than 30% of them singletons; the top ten hold over 25%. Sequencing was performed on blood. This clonotype was obtained from a man in his forties or fifties with Graves' hyperthyroidism that later progressed to Graves' ophthalmopathy.

The DNA for the CDR3 is TGCAGCGTTTTTATAACAGGGGTCCGGGGAGAGACCCAGTACTTC. As protein: CSVFITGVRGETQYF. This chain joins TRBV29-1 and TRBJ2-5; 7 bases map to TRBD1. CDR1 is SQVTM, CDR2 ANQGSEA, per germline. V dropped 5 bases and J dropped 4; count of bases not matched to a gene: 13. This CDR3 has 15 amino acids. Complete variable domain (other parts from reference TRBV29-1 and TRBJ2-5): SAVISQKPSRDICQRGTSLTIQCQVDSQVTMMFWYRQQPGQSLTLIATANQGSEATYESGFVIDKFPISRPNLTFSTLTVSNMSPEDSSIYLCSVFITGVRGETQYFGPGTRLLVL.